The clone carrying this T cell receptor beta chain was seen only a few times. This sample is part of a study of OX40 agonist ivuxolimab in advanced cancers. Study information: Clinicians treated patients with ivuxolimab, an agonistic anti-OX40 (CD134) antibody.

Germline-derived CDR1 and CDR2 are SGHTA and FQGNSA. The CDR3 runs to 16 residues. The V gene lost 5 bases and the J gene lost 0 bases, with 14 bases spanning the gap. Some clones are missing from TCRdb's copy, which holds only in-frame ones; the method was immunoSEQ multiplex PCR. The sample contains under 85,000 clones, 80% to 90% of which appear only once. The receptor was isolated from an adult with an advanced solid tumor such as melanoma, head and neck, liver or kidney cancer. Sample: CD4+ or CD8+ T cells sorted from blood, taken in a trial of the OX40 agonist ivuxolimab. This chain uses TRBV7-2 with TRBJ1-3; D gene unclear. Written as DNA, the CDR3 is TGTGCCAGCAGCCGACCCGGTGCAATCTCTGGAAACACCATATATTTT. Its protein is CASSRPGAISGNTIYF.